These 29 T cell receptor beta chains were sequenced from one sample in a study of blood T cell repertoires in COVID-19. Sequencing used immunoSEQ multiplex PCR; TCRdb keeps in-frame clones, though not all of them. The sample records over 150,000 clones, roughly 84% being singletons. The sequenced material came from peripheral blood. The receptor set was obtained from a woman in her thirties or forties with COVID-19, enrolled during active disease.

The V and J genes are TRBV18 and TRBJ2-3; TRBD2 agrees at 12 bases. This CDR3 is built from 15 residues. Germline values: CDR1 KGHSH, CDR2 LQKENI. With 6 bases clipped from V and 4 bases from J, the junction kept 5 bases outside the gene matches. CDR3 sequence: CASSRLAGAADTQYF. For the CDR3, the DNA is TGTGCCAGCTCGCGACTAGCGGGGGCTGCAGATACGCAGTATTTT.

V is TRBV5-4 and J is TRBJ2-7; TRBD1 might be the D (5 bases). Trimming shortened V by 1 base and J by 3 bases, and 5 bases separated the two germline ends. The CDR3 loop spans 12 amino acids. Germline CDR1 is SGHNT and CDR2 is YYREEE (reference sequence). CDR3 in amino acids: CASSLTGYEQYF. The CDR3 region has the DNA TGTGCCAGCAGCTTGACAGGCTACGAGCAGTACTTC.

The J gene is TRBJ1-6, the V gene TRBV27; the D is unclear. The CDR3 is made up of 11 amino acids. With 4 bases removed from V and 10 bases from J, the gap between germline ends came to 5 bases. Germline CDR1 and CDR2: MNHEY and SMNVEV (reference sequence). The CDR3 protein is CASSSGSPLHF. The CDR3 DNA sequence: TGTGCCAGCAGTTCGGGATCACCCCTCCACTTT.

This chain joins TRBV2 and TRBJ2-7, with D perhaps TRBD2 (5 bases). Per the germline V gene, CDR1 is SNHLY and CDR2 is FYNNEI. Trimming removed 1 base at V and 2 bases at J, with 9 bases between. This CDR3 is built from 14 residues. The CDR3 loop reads CASSEGEPAYEQYF. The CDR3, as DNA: TGTGCCAGCAGTGAAGGGGAGCCTGCCTACGAGCAGTACTTC.

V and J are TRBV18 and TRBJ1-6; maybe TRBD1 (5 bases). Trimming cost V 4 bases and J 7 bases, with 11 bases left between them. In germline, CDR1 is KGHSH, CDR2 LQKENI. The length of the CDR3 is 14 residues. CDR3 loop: CASSQDTGNSPLHF. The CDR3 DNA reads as TGTGCCAGCTCACAGGACACGGGCAATTCACCCCTCCACTTT.

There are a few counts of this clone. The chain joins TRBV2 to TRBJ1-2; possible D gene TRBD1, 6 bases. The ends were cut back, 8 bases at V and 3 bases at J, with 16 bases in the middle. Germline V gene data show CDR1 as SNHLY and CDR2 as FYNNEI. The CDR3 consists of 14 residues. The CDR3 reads CASRWDKVDYGYTF. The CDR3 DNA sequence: TGTGCCAGCCGATGGGACAAAGTAGACTATGGCTACACCTTC.

The CDR3 loop reads CASSQSGGARQPQHF. CDR3 bases: TGTGCCAGCAGCCAATCAGGAGGGGCCCGGCAGCCCCAGCATTTT. V gene TRBV16 combines with J gene TRBJ1-5; tentative D call: TRBD1 (5 bases). Germline loops: CDR1 KGHSY, CDR2 FQNENV. This CDR3 spans 15 amino acids. V lost 0 bases and J 7 bases, leaving 13 bases between the germline ends.

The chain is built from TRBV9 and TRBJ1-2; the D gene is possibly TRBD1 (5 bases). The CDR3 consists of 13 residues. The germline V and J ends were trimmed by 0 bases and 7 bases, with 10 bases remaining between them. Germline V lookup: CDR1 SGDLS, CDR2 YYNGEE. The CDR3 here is CASSVGKGPGYTF. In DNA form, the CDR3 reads TGTGCCAGCAGCGTAGGAAAGGGGCCTGGCTACACCTTC. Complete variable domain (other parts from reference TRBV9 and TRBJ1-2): DSGVTQTPKHLITATGQRVTLRCSPRSGDLSVYWYQQSLDQGLQFLIQYYNGEERAKGNILERFSAQQFPDLHSELNLSSLELGDSALYFCASSVGKGPGYTFGSGTRLTVV.

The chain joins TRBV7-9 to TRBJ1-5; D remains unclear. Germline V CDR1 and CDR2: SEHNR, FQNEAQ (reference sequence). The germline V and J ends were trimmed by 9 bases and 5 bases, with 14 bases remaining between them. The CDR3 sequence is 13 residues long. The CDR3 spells CASRDASDQPQHF. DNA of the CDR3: TGTGCCAGTCGAGATGCTTCCGATCAGCCCCAGCATTTT.

The CDR3 DNA sequence: TGTGCCAGCAGCCCTCCGGACAGACGGAACACTGAAGCTTTCTTT. It specifies CASSPPDRRNTEAFF. The J gene is TRBJ1-1, the V gene TRBV28, with a possible D match to TRBD1 (6 bases). With 6 bases removed from V and 1 base from J, the gap between germline ends came to 15 bases. Germline assignment: CDR1 MDHEN and CDR2 SYDVKM. The CDR3 sequence is 15 residues long.

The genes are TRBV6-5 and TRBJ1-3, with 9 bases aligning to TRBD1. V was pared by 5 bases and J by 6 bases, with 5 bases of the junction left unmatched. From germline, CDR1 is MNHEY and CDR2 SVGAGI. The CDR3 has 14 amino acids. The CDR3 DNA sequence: TGTGCCAGCAGTAAGGACAGGGGTAAAAACACCATATATTTT. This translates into CASSKDRGKNTIYF.

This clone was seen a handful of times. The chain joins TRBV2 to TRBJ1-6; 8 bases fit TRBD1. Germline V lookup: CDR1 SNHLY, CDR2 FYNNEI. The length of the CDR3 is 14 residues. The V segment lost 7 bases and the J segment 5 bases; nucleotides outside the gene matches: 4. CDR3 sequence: CASNPGQDNSPLHF. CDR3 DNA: TGTGCCAGCAACCCGGGACAGGATAATTCACCCCTCCACTTT. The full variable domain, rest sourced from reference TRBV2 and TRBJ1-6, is EPEVTQTPSHQVTQMGQEVILRCVPISNHLYFYWYRQILGQKVEFLVSFYNNEISEKSEIFDDQFSVERPDGSNFTLKIRSTKLEDSAMYFCASNPGQDNSPLHFGNGTRLTVT.

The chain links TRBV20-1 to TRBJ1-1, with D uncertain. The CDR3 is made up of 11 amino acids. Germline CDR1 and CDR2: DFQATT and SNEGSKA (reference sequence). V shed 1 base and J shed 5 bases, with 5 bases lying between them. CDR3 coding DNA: TGCAGTGCTAGAGGAGGGACTGAAGCTTTCTTT. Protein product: CSARGGTEAFF.

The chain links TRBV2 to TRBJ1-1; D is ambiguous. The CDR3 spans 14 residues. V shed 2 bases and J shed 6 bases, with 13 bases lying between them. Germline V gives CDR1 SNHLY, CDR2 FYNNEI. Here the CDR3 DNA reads TGTGCCAGCAGTGAAACGGGAGAACCTTCTGAAGCTTTCTTT. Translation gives CASSETGEPSEAFF.

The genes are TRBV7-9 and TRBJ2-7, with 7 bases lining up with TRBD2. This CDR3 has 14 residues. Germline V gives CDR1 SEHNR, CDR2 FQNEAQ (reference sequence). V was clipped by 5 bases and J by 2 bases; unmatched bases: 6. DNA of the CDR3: TGTGCCAGCAGCGCTTCCGGGGGGACCTACGAGCAGTACTTC. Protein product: CASSASGGTYEQYF.

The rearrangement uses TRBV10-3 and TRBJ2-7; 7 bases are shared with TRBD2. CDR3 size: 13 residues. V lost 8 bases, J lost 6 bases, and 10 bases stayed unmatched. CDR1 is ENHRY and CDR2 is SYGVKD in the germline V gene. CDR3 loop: CAIGGEGLGEQYF. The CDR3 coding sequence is TGTGCCATCGGGGGGGAGGGCCTGGGCGAGCAGTACTTC.

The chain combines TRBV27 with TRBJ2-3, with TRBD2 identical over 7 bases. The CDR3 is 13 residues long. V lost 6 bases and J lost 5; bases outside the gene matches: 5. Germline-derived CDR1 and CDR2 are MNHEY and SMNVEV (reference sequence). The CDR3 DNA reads TGTGCCAGCAGGCGGGGGAGTCAAGATACGCAGTATTTT. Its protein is CASRRGSQDTQYF.

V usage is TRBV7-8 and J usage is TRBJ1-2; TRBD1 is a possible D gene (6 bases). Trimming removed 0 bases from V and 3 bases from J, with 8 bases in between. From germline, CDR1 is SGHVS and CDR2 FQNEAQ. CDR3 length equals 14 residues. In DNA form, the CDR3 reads TGTGCCAGCAGCTTAGCGTCAGGGGACTATGGCTACACCTTC. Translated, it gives CASSLASGDYGYTF.

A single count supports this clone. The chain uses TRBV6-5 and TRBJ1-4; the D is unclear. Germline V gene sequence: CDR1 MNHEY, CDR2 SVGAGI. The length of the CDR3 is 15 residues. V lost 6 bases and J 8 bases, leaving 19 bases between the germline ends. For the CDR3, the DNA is TGTGCCAGCAGCCGGTCGTCCTTAATGCGGGAAAAACTGTTTTTT. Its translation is CASSRSSLMREKLFF.

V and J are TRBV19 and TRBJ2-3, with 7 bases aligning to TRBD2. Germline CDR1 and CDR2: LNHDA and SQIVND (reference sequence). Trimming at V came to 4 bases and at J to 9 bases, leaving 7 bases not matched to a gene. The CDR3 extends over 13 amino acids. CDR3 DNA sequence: TGTGCCAGTAGTACCTCCGAGCGGGGAACGCAGTATTTT. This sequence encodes CASSTSERGTQYF.

Here the CDR3 DNA reads TGCGCCAGCAGTGATCTACAGGGCTCCTGGGCTGAAGCTTTCTTT. Translating it yields CASSDLQGSWAEAFF. The rearrangement links TRBV10-1 to TRBJ1-1; TRBD1 is a possible D gene (6 bases). The CDR3 length is 15 residues. The germline V gene encodes CDR1 WNHNN and CDR2 SYGVQD (reference sequence). V lost 3 bases to trimming and J lost 6 bases, with 17 bases between them.

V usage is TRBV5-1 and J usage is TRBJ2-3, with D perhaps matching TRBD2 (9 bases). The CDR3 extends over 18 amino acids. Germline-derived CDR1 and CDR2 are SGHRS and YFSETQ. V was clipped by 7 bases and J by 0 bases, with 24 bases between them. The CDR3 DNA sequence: TGCGCCAGCTTCCAGGGGGCTAGCGGGGCGCATAGCACAGATACGCAGTATTTT. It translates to CASFQGASGAHSTDTQYF.

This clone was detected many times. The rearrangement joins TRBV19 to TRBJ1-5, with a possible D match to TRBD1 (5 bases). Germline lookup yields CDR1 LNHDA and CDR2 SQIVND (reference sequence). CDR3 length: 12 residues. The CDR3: CAGGEPNQPQHF. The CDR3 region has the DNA TGTGCAGGAGGGGAGCCCAATCAGCCCCAGCATTTT.

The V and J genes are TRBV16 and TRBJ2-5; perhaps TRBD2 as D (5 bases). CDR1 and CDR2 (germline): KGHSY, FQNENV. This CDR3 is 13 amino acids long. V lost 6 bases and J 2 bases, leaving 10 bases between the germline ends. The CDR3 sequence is CASSTDLQETQYF. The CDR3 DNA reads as TGTGCCAGCAGTACGGACTTACAAGAGACCCAGTACTTC.

The CDR3 here is CASQRTSGTYNEQFF. DNA of the CDR3: TGTGCCAGTCAAAGGACTAGCGGCACTTACAATGAGCAGTTCTTC. The chain carries TRBV19 and TRBJ2-1; 10 nucleotides align to TRBD2. From germline, CDR1 is LNHDA and CDR2 SQIVND (reference sequence). V shed 8 bases and J 4 bases; nucleotides not matched to a gene: 8. The CDR3 is made up of 15 amino acids. Filled out from reference TRBV19 and TRBJ2-1, the complete variable domain reads DGGITQSPKYLFRKEGQNVTLSCEQNLNHDAMYWYRQDPGQGLRLIYYSQIVNDFQKGDIAEGYSVSREKKESFPLTVTSAQKNPTAFYLCASQRTSGTYNEQFFGPGTRLTVL.

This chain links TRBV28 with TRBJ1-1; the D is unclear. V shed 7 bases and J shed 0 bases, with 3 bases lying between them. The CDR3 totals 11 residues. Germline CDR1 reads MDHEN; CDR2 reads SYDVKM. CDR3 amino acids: CASTMNTEAFF. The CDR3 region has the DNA TGTGCCAGCACCATGAACACTGAAGCTTTCTTT.

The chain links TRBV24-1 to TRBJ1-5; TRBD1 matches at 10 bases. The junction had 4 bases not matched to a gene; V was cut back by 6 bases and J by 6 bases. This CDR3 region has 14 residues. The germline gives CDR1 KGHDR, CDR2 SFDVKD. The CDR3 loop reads CATSPGQGFQPQHF. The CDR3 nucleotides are TGTGCCACCAGTCCGGGACAGGGGTTTCAGCCCCAGCATTTT.

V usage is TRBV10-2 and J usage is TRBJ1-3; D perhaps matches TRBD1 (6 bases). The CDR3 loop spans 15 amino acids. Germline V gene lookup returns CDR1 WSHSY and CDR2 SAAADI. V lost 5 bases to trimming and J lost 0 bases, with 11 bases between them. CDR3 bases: TGCGCCAGCAGTCCGCAGGGGACCTCTGGAAACACCATATATTTT. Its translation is CASSPQGTSGNTIYF.

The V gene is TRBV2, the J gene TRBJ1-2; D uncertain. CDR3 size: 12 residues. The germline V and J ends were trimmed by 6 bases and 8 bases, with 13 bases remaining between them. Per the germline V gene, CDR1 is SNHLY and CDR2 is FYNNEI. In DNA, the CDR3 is TGTGCCAGCAGAGAACAGCGGAGGGGCTACACCTTC. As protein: CASREQRRGYTF.